This T cell receptor (beta chain) was profiled in a study of T cells and Merkel cell carcinoma outcomes. The study's findings and limits: Repertoire plus T-cell density reportedly predicted Merkel cell carcinoma outcomes.

Libraries were prepared by immunoSEQ multiplex PCR; TCRdb keeps only in-frame clonotypes and omits some of them. The sample consists of about 19,000 clones, about 80% of them appearing once. A note on this clone: Its cognate antigen is unknown.

Material for sequencing was tumor tissue from Merkel cell carcinoma. This TCR came from a human donor with Merkel cell carcinoma.

Written as DNA, the CDR3 is TGCGCCAGCAGGAGTTCCTCTGGAAACACCATATATTTT. Protein: CASRSSSGNTIYF. The genes are TRBV5-1 and TRBJ1-3, with unresolved D. The CDR3 is 13 amino acids. Germline-derived CDR1 and CDR2 are SGHRS and YFSETQ. The germline V and J ends were trimmed by 5 bases and 0 bases, with 6 bases remaining between them.